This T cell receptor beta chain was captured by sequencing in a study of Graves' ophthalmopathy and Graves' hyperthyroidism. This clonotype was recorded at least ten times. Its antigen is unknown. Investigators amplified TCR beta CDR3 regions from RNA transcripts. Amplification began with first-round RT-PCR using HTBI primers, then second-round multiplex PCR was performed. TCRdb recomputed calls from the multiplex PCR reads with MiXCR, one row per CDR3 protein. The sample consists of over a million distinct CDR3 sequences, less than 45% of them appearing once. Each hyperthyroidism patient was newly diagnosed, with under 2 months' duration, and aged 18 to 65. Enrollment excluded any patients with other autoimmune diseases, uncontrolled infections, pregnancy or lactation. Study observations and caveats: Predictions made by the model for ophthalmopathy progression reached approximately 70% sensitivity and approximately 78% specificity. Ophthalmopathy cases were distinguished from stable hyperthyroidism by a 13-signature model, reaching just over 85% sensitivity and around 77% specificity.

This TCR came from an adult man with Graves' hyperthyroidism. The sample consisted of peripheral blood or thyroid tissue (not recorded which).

The CDR3 DNA reads TGTGCCATCACATCAAGGTCGGGGAATCCCGGGGAGCTGTTTTTT. It translates to CAITSRSGNPGELFF. This sequence joins TRBV10-3 and TRBJ2-2, with a weak D call TRBD2 (5 bases). V dropped 7 bases and J dropped 6 bases, with 18 bases sitting between them. Germline CDR1 reads ENHRY; CDR2 reads SYGVKD. The CDR3 consists of 15 residues.